This T cell receptor beta chain was retrieved from a study of blood T cell repertoires in COVID-19 (dated by TCRdb to 2019 to 2021). As for the study more broadly: Samples covering the acute and convalescent phases of COVID-19 were provided by collaborators in the United States, Italy and Spain. The material from the prospective study consisted of cDNA or gDNA derived from T cells, B-cell-depleted T cells, or PBMCs. Subjects who had been exposed to COVID-19, were actively infected with it, or had recovered from it provided the deeply sampled blood TCRbeta repertoires that made up the dataset. A freely available public database, intended as a resource for researchers studying the immune response to SARS-CoV-2, is where the repertoires were released. Samples were obtained from the ongoing ImmuneRACE study (first 160 participants) and from over 1,000 subjects provided by 6 global collaborators. The sample metadata nearly always contained a de-identified subject ID, COVID-19 status, age in years and sex. HLA class I and class II types, where available, came from metadata supplied by the sample provider rather than from assay-based typing.

General study outcomes and caveats: Clinical and demographic metadata were provided uncurated, with the amount varying by source and participant.

TCRbeta CDR3 regions were amplified from genomic DNA using the immunoSEQ Assay, a bias-controlled multiplex PCR. The original methods were these. The number of nucleated cells in each sample was estimated by amplification of reference gene primers within the assay. Sequence reads were collapsed and filtered to measure the absolute abundance of every unique TCRbeta CDR3 rearrangement. Productive Simpson clonality was computed per sample as the square root of Simpson's diversity index over productive rearrangements. This is the immuneACCESS table as TCRdb keeps it, with only in-frame sequences that have V and J called. A part of the clones is gone; compared with another copy, unresolved V genes explain less than half, and the rest is unexplained. That table gives V, J and clone size, and the DNA gave D and trimming. Here the sample has approximately 210,000 clones; roughly 88% occur a single time. Jointly, the top ten make up around 5.9% of the sample.

Another Seattle source contributed samples from volunteer blood donors who had recovered from COVID-19. The collaborating institutions used their own protocols to collect whole blood in K2EDTA tubes. For TCRbeta analysis, collaborator samples were shipped as frozen whole blood, as isolated PBMCs, or as DNA extracted from either sample type. Note on this clone: Its target antigen remains unknown. No base-level quality is on record; no much larger clone is a single base apart.

Per the germline V gene (reference sequence), SEHNR is the CDR1 and FQNEAQ is the CDR2. The CDR3 runs 16 amino acids, cysteine and phenylalanine included. Only the CDR3 region is kept as DNA, spanning 48 bases read in frame from base 1. V and J are trimmed by 5 bases and 2 bases, and the gene matches miss 7 bases of the junction. The specimen sequenced was peripheral blood. The TCR originated in a woman aged 40 to 55 who had recovered from COVID-19. The chain couples TRBV7-9 to TRBJ2-1; 9 nucleotides in the junction match TRBD2. The CDR3: CASSLSGGRAYNEQFF. The nucleotide sequence reads as follows: TGTGCCAGCAGCCTTAGCGGCGGGAGGGCCTACAATGAGCAGTTCTTC.